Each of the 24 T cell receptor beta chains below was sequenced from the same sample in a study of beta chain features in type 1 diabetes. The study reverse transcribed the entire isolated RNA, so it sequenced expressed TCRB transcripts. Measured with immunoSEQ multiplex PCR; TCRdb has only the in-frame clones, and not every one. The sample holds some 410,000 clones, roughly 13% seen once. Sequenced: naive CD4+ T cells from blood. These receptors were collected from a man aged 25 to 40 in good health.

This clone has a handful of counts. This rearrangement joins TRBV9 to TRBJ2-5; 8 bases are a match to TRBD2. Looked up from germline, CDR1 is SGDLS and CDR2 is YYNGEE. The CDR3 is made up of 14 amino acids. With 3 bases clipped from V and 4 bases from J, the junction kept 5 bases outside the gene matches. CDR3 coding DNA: TGTGCCAGCAGCGCCGGACTAGCTCCAGAGACCCAGTACTTC. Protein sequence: CASSAGLAPETQYF. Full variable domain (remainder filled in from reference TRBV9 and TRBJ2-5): DSGVTQTPKHLITATGQRVTLRCSPRSGDLSVYWYQQSLDQGLQFLIQYYNGEERAKGNILERFSAQQFPDLHSELNLSSLELGDSALYFCASSAGLAPETQYFGPGTRLLVL.

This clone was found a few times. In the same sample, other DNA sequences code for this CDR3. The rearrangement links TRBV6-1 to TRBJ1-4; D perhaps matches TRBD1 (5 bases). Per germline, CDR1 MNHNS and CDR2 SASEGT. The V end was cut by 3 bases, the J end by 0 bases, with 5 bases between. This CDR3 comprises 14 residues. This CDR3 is CASSETATNEKLFF. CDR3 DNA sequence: TGTGCCAGCAGTGAGACAGCAACTAATGAAAAACTGTTTTTT.

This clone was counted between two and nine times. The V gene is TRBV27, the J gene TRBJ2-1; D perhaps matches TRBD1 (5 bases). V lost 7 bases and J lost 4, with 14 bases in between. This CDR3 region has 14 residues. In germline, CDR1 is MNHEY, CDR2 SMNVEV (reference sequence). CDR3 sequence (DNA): TGTGCCAGCACCTTGTGGGGCGGTTACAATGAGCAGTTCTTC. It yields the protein CASTLWGGYNEQFF.

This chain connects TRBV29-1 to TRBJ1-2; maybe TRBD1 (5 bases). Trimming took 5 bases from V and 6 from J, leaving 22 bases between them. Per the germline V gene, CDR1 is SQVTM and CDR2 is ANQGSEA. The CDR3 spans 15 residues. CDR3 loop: CSVWGGGQGLNGYTF. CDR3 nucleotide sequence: TGCAGCGTTTGGGGAGGAGGGCAGGGCCTTAATGGCTACACCTTC.

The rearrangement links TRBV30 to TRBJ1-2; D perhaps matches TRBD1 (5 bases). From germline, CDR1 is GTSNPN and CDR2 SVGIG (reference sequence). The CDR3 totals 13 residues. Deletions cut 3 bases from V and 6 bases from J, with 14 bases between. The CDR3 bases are TGTGCCTGGAGCCCGGGGGGTCGCCATGGCTACACCTTC. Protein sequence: CAWSPGGRHGYTF.

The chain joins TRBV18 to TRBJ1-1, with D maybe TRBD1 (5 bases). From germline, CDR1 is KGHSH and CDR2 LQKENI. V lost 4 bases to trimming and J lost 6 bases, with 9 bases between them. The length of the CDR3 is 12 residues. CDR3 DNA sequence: TGTGCCAGCTCACGCACAGGATCTGAAGCTTTCTTT. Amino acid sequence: CASSRTGSEAFF.

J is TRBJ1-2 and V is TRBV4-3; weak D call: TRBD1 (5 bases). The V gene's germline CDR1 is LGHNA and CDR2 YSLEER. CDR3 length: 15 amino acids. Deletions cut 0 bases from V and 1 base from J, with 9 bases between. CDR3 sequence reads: CASSQDRTINYGYTF. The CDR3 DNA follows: TGCGCCAGCAGCCAAGATCGGACAATTAACTATGGCTACACCTTC.

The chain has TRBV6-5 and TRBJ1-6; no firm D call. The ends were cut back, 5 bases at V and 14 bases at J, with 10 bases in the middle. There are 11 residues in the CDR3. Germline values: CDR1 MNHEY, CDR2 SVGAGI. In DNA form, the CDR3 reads TGTGCCAGCAGTGATCAATTTACCCTCCACTTT. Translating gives CASSDQFTLHF.

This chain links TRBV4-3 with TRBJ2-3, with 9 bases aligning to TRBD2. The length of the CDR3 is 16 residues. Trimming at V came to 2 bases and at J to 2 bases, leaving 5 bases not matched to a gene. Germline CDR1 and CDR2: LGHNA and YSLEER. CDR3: CASSQSVAGVTDTQYF. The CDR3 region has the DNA TGCGCCAGCAGCCAATCCGTAGCGGGAGTCACAGATACGCAGTATTTT.

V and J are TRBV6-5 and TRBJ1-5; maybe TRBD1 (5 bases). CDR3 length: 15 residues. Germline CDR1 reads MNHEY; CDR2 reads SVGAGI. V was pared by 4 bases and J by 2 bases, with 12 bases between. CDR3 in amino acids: CASSSPGSGNQPQHF. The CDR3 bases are TGTGCCAGCAGTTCCCCAGGGAGCGGCAATCAGCCCCAGCATTTT.

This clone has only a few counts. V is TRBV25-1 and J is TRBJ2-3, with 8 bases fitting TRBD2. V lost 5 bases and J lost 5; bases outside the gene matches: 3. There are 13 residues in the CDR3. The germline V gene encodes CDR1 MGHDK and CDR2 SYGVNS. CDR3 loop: CASSSGGQDTQYF. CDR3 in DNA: TGTGCCAGCAGTAGCGGGGGACAAGATACGCAGTATTTT.

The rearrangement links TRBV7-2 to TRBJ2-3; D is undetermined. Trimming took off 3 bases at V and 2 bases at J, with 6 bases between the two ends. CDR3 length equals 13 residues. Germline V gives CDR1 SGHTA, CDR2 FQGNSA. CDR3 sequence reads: CASSFIDTDTQYF. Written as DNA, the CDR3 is TGTGCCAGCAGCTTCATCGACACAGATACGCAGTATTTT.

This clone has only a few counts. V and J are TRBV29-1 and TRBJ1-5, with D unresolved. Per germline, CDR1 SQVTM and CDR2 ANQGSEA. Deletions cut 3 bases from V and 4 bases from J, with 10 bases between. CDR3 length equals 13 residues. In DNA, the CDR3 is TGCAGCGTTGAGGTCAGGCCAAATCAGCCCCAGCATTTT. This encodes CSVEVRPNQPQHF.

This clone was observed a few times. DNA for the CDR3: TGTGCCAGCAGCTTGGATCTAGAACCCTCCTACAATGAGCAGTTCTTC. This encodes CASSLDLEPSYNEQFF. The chain uses TRBV5-4 and TRBJ2-1; no definite D call. Germline V gene sequence: CDR1 SGHNT, CDR2 YYREEE (reference sequence). The CDR3 is 16 amino acids. The germline V and J ends were trimmed by 0 bases and 0 bases, with 10 bases remaining between them.

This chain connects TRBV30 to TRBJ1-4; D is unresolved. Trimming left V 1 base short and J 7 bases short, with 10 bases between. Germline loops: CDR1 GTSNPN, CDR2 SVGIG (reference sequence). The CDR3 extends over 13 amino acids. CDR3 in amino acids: CAWSAGGGEKLFF. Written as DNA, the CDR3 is TGTGCCTGGAGTGCAGGTGGAGGTGAAAAACTGTTTTTT.

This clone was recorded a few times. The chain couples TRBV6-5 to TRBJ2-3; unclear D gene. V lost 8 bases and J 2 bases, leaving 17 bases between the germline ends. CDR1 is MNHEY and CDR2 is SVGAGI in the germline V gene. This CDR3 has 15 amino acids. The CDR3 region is CASGFSGSSTDTQYF. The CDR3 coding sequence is TGTGCCAGCGGATTCTCGGGCTCCTCCACAGATACGCAGTATTTT.

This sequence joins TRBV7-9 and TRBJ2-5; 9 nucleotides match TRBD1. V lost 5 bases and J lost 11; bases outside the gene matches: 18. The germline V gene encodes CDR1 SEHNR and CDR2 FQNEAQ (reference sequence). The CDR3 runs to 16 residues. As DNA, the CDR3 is TGTGCCAGCAGCCCATTTAGGGGACAGGGCACGTTTGGGCAGTACTTC. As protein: CASSPFRGQGTFGQYF. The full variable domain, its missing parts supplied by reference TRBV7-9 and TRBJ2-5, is DTGVSQNPRHKITKRGQNVTFRCDPISEHNRLYWYRQTLGQGPEFLTYFQNEAQLEKSRLLSDRFSAERPKGSFSTLEIQRTEQGDSAMYLCASSPFRGQGTFGQYFGPGTRLLVL.

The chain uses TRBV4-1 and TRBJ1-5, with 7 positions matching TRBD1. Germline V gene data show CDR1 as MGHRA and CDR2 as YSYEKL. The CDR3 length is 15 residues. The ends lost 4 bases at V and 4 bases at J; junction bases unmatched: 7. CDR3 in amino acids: CASSPGQGGNQPQHF. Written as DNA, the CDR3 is TGCGCCAGCAGCCCTGGTCAGGGGGGAAATCAGCCCCAGCATTTT.

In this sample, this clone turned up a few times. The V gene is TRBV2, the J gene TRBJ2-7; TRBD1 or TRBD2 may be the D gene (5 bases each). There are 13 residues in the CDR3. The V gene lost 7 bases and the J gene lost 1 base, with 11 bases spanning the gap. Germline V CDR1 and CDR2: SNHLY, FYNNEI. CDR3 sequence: CASKGTPSYEQYF. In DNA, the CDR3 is TGTGCCAGCAAAGGGACCCCATCCTACGAGCAGTACTTC. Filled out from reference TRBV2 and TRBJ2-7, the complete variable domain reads EPEVTQTPSHQVTQMGQEVILRCVPISNHLYFYWYRQILGQKVEFLVSFYNNEISEKSEIFDDQFSVERPDGSNFTLKIRSTKLEDSAMYFCASKGTPSYEQYFGPGTRLTVT.

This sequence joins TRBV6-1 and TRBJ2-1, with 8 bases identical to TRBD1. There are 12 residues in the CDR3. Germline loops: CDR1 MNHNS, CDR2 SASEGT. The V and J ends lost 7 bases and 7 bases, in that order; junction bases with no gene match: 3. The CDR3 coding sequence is TGTGCCAGCAAGGACAGGGAGAATGAGCAGTTCTTC. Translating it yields CASKDRENEQFF.

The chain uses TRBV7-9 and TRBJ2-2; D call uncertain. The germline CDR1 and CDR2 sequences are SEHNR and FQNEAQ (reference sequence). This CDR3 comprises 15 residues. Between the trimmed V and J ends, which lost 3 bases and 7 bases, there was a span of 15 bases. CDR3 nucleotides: TGTGCCAGCAGCTTCGGATCCGGGTACGGCGGGGAGCTGTTTTTT. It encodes CASSFGSGYGGELFF.

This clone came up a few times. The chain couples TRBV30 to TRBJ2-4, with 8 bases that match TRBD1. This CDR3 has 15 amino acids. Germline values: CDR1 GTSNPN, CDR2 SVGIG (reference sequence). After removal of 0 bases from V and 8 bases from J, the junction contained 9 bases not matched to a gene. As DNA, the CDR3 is TGTGCCTGGAGTGTGGGGGCAGGGGGCAAGGACATTCAGTACTTC. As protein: CAWSVGAGGKDIQYF.

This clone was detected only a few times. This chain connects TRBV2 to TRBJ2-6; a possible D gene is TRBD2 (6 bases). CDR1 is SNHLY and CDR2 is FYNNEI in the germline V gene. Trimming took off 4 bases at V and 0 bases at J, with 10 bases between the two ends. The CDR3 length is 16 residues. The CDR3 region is CASSAGVLSGANVLTF. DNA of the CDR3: TGTGCCAGCAGTGCGGGGGTCCTCTCTGGGGCCAACGTCCTGACTTTC.

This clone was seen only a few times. This CDR3 reads CASSLGQGNTIYF. CDR3 nucleotide sequence: TGTGCCAGCAGCCTGGGACAGGGGAACACCATATATTTT. V and J are TRBV7-9 and TRBJ1-3, with 10 bases aligning to TRBD1. After removal of 5 bases from V and 7 bases from J, the junction contained 2 bases not matched to a gene. The CDR3 sequence is 13 residues long. From germline, CDR1 is SEHNR and CDR2 FQNEAQ (reference sequence).